The 29 T cell receptor beta chains reported below all come from one sample, sequenced in a study of human T cells and chemical hapten exposure. Time point specified: pre-sensitization, week 0. The treatment was: therapeutic diphenylcyclopropenone sensitization with weekly scalp DPC. Each CDR3 protein gets one entry after TCRdb re-called the RACE reads with MiXCR. The sample comprises around 120,000 distinct CDR3 sequences, 13% of which are singletons, and approximately 3% rests with the top ten. The sample was whole blood, taken in connection with sensitization to the hapten diphenylcyclopropenone (DPC). The receptors derive from a woman in her late teens or twenties with alopecia areata. Some clones in this sample may be carry-over from other donors' samples.

This clonotype showed up just a few times. The V gene is TRBV4-2, the J gene TRBJ1-4; D gene ambiguous. Germline values: CDR1 LGHNA, CDR2 YNFKEQ. Trimming pared 3 bases from V and 3 bases from J, leaving 14 bases between. The CDR3 is made up of 16 amino acids. This chain's CDR3 is CASSHDSRRANEKLFF. In DNA, the CDR3 is TGTGCCAGCAGCCATGACTCCCGGAGGGCTAATGAAAAACTGTTTTTT.

This chain connects TRBV29-1 to TRBJ2-2, with D possibly being TRBD1 (5 bases). V was cut by 3 bases and J by 1 base, with 9 bases left in between. CDR1 is SQVTM and CDR2 is ANQGSEA in the germline V gene. This CDR3 contains 14 residues. The DNA for the CDR3 is TGCAGCGTTGACCCCACAGGGAACACCGGGGAGCTGTTTTTT. It yields the protein CSVDPTGNTGELFF.

The chain recombines TRBV7-9 with TRBJ2-1; D is uncertain. The CDR3 contains 11 residues. Germline loops: CDR1 SEHNR, CDR2 FQNEAQ (reference sequence). Between the trimmed V and J ends, which lost 5 bases and 10 bases, there was a span of 9 bases. The CDR3 DNA sequence: TGTGCCAGCAGCCTCCGCCGCGAGCAGTTCTTC. Protein: CASSLRREQFF.

This chain uses TRBV14 with TRBJ1-1; no reliable D call. Trimming stripped 4 bases from V and 1 base from J, with 16 bases between. Germline V CDR1 and CDR2: SGHDN, FVKESK. The CDR3 loop spans 16 amino acids. The CDR3 coding sequence is TGTGCCAGCAGCCTTAAACTGGGCAATAAGAACACTGAAGCTTTCTTT. Its translation: CASSLKLGNKNTEAFF.

This clonotype was counted at least ten times. The rearrangement uses TRBV18 and TRBJ1-2; 7 positions agree with TRBD1. The CDR3 is 14 residues long. Germline V gives CDR1 KGHSH, CDR2 LQKENI. The J segment lost 6 bases and the V segment lost 3 bases, leaving 7 bases of the junction unmatched. The CDR3: CASSPRPTGDGYTF. DNA of the CDR3: TGTGCCAGCTCACCCCGTCCAACAGGGGATGGCTACACCTTC.

This clonotype has a handful of counts. The genes are TRBV11-3 and TRBJ2-5, with 8 bases aligning to TRBD1. This CDR3 is 12 amino acids long. Trimming removed 5 bases from V and 8 bases from J; junction bases left unmatched: 4. Germline CDR1 SGHNT, CDR2 YENEEA. CDR3 in amino acids: CASSADRDTQYF. CDR3 coding DNA: TGTGCCAGCAGCGCGGACAGGGACACCCAGTACTTC.

This chain connects TRBV29-1 to TRBJ1-2; unclear D gene. This CDR3 is built from 11 residues. Trimming pared 2 bases from V and 2 bases from J, leaving 3 bases between. CDR1 SQVTM and CDR2 ANQGSEA come from the germline V gene. The CDR3 sequence is CSVEQNYGYTF. CDR3 in DNA: TGCAGCGTTGAACAAAACTATGGCTACACCTTC.

The chain employs TRBV18 and TRBJ2-5; tentative D call: TRBD1 (5 bases). The CDR3 totals 13 residues. V was clipped by 8 bases and J by 1 base, with 11 bases between them. CDR1 is KGHSH, CDR2 LQKENI, per germline. The CDR3 sequence is CASSRAIQETQYF. CDR3 DNA sequence: TGTGCCAGCAGCAGGGCAATCCAAGAGACCCAGTACTTC.

This clonotype was seen repeatedly, ten times or more. CDR3 sequence reads: CASSWTGTANEKLFF. The CDR3 DNA follows: TGCGCCAGCAGCTGGACCGGGACAGCTAATGAAAAACTGTTTTTT. The chain joins TRBV5-1 to TRBJ1-4; 7 bases fit TRBD1. The V and J ends lost 3 bases and 3 bases, in that order; junction bases with no gene match: 5. The CDR3 is 15 amino acids. In germline, CDR1 is SGHRS, CDR2 YFSETQ. The entire variable domain, with the rest obtained from reference TRBV5-1 and TRBJ1-4, is as follows: KAGVTQTPRYLIKTRGQQVTLSCSPISGHRSVSWYQQTPGQGLQFLFEYFSETQRNKGNFPGRFSGRQFSNSRSEMNVSTLELGDSALYLCASSWTGTANEKLFFGSGTQLSVL.

This clonotype was seen at least ten times. The CDR3 loop reads CSARPQGGNSPLHF. The CDR3 coding sequence is TGCAGTGCTAGACCACAGGGGGGTAATTCACCCCTCCACTTT. The gene calls are TRBV20-1 and TRBJ1-6; 8 bases match TRBD1. Germline values: CDR1 DFQATT, CDR2 SNEGSKA (reference sequence). Trimming at V came to 2 bases and at J to 6 bases, leaving 3 bases not matched to a gene. The CDR3 runs to 14 residues.

The V call is TRBV29-1, the J call TRBJ1-3; D not resolved. There are 11 residues in the CDR3. Deletions cut 7 bases from V and 4 bases from J, with 8 bases between. Germline lookup yields CDR1 SQVTM and CDR2 ANQGSEA. The CDR3: CSARLGNTIYF. For the CDR3, the DNA is TGCAGCGCAAGACTGGGAAACACCATATATTTT.

This clonotype was detected a few times. V usage is TRBV4-1 and J usage is TRBJ1-1; D may be TRBD1 (5 bases). CDR1 and CDR2 from the germline V gene are MGHRA and YSYEKL. With 1 base removed from V and 1 base from J, the gap between germline ends came to 13 bases. The CDR3 runs to 16 residues. As DNA, the CDR3 is TGCGCCAGCAGCCAAGGCACCGGACAAACGAACACTGAAGCTTTCTTT. Residues: CASSQGTGQTNTEAFF.

The chain is built from TRBV5-6 and TRBJ1-2, with 7 bases that match TRBD1. The CDR3 is made up of 15 amino acids. From germline, CDR1 is SGHDT and CDR2 YYEEEE. The V segment lost 0 bases and the J segment 2 bases; nucleotides outside the gene matches: 4. CDR3 nucleotides: TGTGCCAGCAGCTTGGTGACAGGGTCGAACTATGGCTACACCTTC. Translated: CASSLVTGSNYGYTF.

The genes are TRBV2 and TRBJ2-1; 7 bases are a match to TRBD2. The CDR3 totals 16 residues. The V gene's germline CDR1 is SNHLY and CDR2 FYNNEI. Trimming took 8 bases from V and 2 from J; bases not matched to a gene: 12. The CDR3 loop is CASGLQSGVTYNEQFF. The CDR3 nucleotides are TGTGCCAGCGGGCTTCAGAGCGGGGTCACCTACAATGAGCAGTTCTTC. The variable domain in full, completed from reference TRBV2 and TRBJ2-1, reads EPEVTQTPSHQVTQMGQEVILRCVPISNHLYFYWYRQILGQKVEFLVSFYNNEISEKSEIFDDQFSVERPDGSNFTLKIRSTKLEDSAMYFCASGLQSGVTYNEQFFGPGTRLTVL.

This clonotype was seen more than once but under ten times. The CDR3 spells CASSPGDYNEQFF. CDR3 sequence (DNA): TGTGCCAGCAGCCCCGGGGACTACAATGAGCAGTTCTTC. The chain joins TRBV9 to TRBJ2-1, with D maybe TRBD2 (5 bases). Looked up from germline, CDR1 is SGDLS and CDR2 is YYNGEE. CDR3 size: 13 residues. Trimming cost V 4 bases and J 3 bases, with 8 bases left between them.

This clonotype was counted a few times. V usage is TRBV4-3 and J usage is TRBJ2-3, with 9 bases that match TRBD1. The germline gives CDR1 LGHNA, CDR2 YSLEER. This CDR3 contains 16 residues. Trimming cost V 0 bases and J 4 bases; bases outside gene matches: 5. The DNA of the CDR3 is TGCGCCAGCAGCCAAGATGGGACAGGGTCCGCAGATACGCAGTATTTT. It codes for CASSQDGTGSADTQYF.

This chain joins TRBV29-1 and TRBJ1-1, with D tentatively TRBD1 (5 bases). Germline CDR1 and CDR2: SQVTM and ANQGSEA. The CDR3 length is 10 residues. V lost 7 bases and J 8 bases, leaving 11 bases between the germline ends. CDR3 loop: CSAEGREAFF. The CDR3 DNA is TGCAGCGCCGAGGGACGAGAAGCTTTCTTT.

This clonotype was seen ten or more times. V usage is TRBV6-2 or TRBV6-3 and J usage is TRBJ2-2; no firm D call. This CDR3 region has 13 residues. V was pared by 7 bases and J by 9 bases, with 15 bases between. Germline CDR1 is MNHEY and CDR2 is SVGEGT. The CDR3 is CASTMTPVRELFF. The CDR3 DNA is TGTGCCAGCACCATGACTCCGGTTAGGGAGCTGTTTTTT.

This clonotype was picked up a small number of times. The chain has TRBV7-8 and TRBJ2-4, with TRBD2 matching 14 bases. The V segment lost 4 bases and the J segment 6 bases; nucleotides outside the gene matches: 11. CDR1 and CDR2 from the germline V gene are SGHVS and FQNEAQ. The CDR3 contains 18 residues. Here the CDR3 reads CASSSSTSGGAAGNIQYF. CDR3 bases: TGTGCCAGCAGCTCCTCGACTAGCGGGGGGGCCGCGGGAAACATTCAGTACTTC.

In the case of this clonotype: The missing conserved phenylalanine or tryptophan at the end of this CDR3 makes a read error likely. The rearrangement links TRBV20-1 to TRBJ2-3, with 8 bases lining up with TRBD2. This CDR3 is 16 amino acids long. Germline-derived CDR1 and CDR2 are DFQATT and SNEGSKA (reference sequence). The junction had 11 bases not matched to a gene; V was cut back by 3 bases and J by 3 bases. CDR3 sequence reads: CSASKSGGSRTDTQYL. CDR3 sequence (DNA): TGCAGTGCTAGTAAGAGCGGGGGCTCGAGGACAGATACGCAGTATCTT.

This clonotype was counted only a few times. V gene TRBV3-1 combines with J gene TRBJ2-2; D may be TRBD2 (6 bases). The CDR3 is 15 amino acids. The ends were cut back, 1 base at V and 6 bases at J, with 12 bases in the middle. The germline CDR1 and CDR2 sequences are LGHDT and YNNKEL (reference sequence). The CDR3 bases are TGTGCCAGCAGCCAAGCAGGGAGGTGGGCCGGGGAGCTGTTTTTT. Protein sequence: CASSQAGRWAGELFF. Filled out from reference TRBV3-1 and TRBJ2-2, the complete variable domain reads DTAVSQTPKYLVTQMGNDKSIKCEQNLGHDTMYWYKQDSKKFLKIMFSYNNKELIINETVPNRFSPKSPDKAHLNLHINSLELGDSAVYFCASSQAGRWAGELFFGEGSRLTVL.

This clonotype has a count of ten or more. This chain joins TRBV5-1 and TRBJ1-4, with TRBD1 identical over 11 bases. V shed 0 bases and J 7 bases; nucleotides not matched to a gene: 2. Germline V gives CDR1 SGHRS, CDR2 YFSETQ. The CDR3 length is 15 residues. CDR3 in amino acids: CASSLGTGGSEKLFF. CDR3 sequence (DNA): TGCGCCAGCAGCTTGGGGACAGGGGGCAGTGAAAAACTGTTTTTT.

This clonotype was recorded a few times. V and J are TRBV3-1 and TRBJ2-7; the D call may be TRBD1 or TRBD2 (6 bases each). The CDR3 totals 14 residues. The ends were cut back, 1 base at V and 5 bases at J, with 12 bases in the middle. Looked up from germline, CDR1 is LGHDT and CDR2 is YNNKEL (reference sequence). Here the CDR3 DNA reads TGTGCCAGCAGCCAAGTTCTTAGGGGGGACGAGCAGTACTTC. It yields the protein CASSQVLRGDEQYF.

A remark on this clonotype: This could be a read error, since a much larger clone is one nucleotide away. The chain combines TRBV25-1 with TRBJ2-2; D is perhaps TRBD2 (7 bases). Between the trimmed V and J ends, which lost 3 bases and 9 bases, there was a span of 14 bases. The CDR3 is 14 amino acids. The germline gives CDR1 MGHDK, CDR2 SYGVNS. In nucleotides, the CDR3 is TGTGCCAGCAGTGATTGGGGGGGCTCCAGGGAGCTGTTTTTT. It is translated as CASSDWGGSRELFF.

This clonotype was seen a handful of times. V gene TRBV5-4 combines with J gene TRBJ2-5, with 7 bases aligning to TRBD1. Germline V gene lookup returns CDR1 SGHNT and CDR2 YYREEE (reference sequence). The CDR3 contains 14 residues. The V and J ends lost 4 bases and 2 bases, in that order; junction bases with no gene match: 5. For the CDR3, the DNA is TGTGCCAGCAGCCAAGGGACAGCACAAGAGACCCAGTACTTC. Amino acid sequence: CASSQGTAQETQYF.

To note about this clonotype: A single base separates this from a much larger clone, so it may be a read error. The genes are TRBV7-9 and TRBJ1-3; D is unresolved. CDR3 length: 15 amino acids. Germline V gene sequence: CDR1 SEHNR, CDR2 FQNEAQ (reference sequence). The CDR3 coding sequence is TGTGCCAGCAGCTTAGTTCGTCAAGCTGGAGACACCATATATTTT. This gives the protein CASSLVRQAGDTIYF.

The rearrangement uses TRBV4-3 and TRBJ2-1; D perhaps matches TRBD1 (6 bases). Trimming took 10 bases from V and 4 from J, leaving 29 bases between them. The CDR3 has 18 residues. Germline CDR1 LGHNA, CDR2 YSLEER. This CDR3 is CATGRMGAGTSNYNEQFF. CDR3 nucleotides: TGCGCCACCGGAAGGATGGGGGCCGGGACATCGAATTACAATGAGCAGTTCTTC.

The table lists this clonotype with many counts. The chain carries TRBV6-2 or TRBV6-3 and TRBJ1-5; D possibly corresponds to TRBD1 (6 bases). Germline V gene sequence: CDR1 MNHEY, CDR2 SVGEGT. This CDR3 comprises 12 residues. V gave up 7 bases and J gave up 5 bases, with 9 bases separating them. CDR3 amino acids: CASKQGDQPQHF. CDR3 coding DNA: TGTGCCAGCAAACAGGGCGATCAGCCCCAGCATTTT.

CDR3 sequence (DNA): TGTGCCAGCTCACAACAGCGGGACAGGGGCATAACAGCTAATGAAAAACTGTTTTTT. Translation gives CASSQQRDRGITANEKLFF. The V gene is TRBV18, the J gene TRBJ1-4, with 10 bases aligning to TRBD1. Trimming at V came to 4 bases and at J to 3 bases, leaving 14 bases not matched to a gene. In germline, CDR1 is KGHSH, CDR2 LQKENI. CDR3 length: 19 amino acids.